One T cell receptor beta chain is described in this entry. Antigen specificity is unknown. Germline values: CDR1 SEHNR, CDR2 FQNEAQ (reference sequence). This CDR3 has 15 amino acids. The V gene lost 4 bases and the J gene lost 3 bases, with 15 bases spanning the gap. This sample was taken from a study of T cell repertoires in cytomegalovirus infection. Whole-study findings and limits: Predominance within the ex vivo response was attributable to HLA-C-restricted CMV-specific TCR beta clonotypes.

TCRdb re-called the reads through MiXCR, storing one row per CDR3 protein. This sample has about 180,000 distinct CDR3 sequences; 15% to 20% occur once, and the top ten carry 25%. The specimen sequenced was CD8+ T cells from PBMCs. The sequence was collected from a human donor in good health (CMV status not recorded). Some clones in this sample may be carry-over from other donors' samples. The rearrangement joins TRBV7-9 to TRBJ1-2, with D perhaps matching TRBD1 (5 bases). The CDR3 bases are TGTGCCAGCAGCTCTAACACCGGGACGGACTATGGCTACACCTTC. Encoded protein: CASSSNTGTDYGYTF.